This is a list of T cell receptor beta chains from one sample in a study of graft-versus-host responses after intestinal transplantation. Only in-frame clones appear in the TCRdb table, and some are missing; sequencing was by immunoSEQ multiplex PCR. Of approximately 100,000 clones detected, around 86% appear once; the ten largest clones hold roughly 1.4%. The sequences come from PBMCs, collected 255 days after intestinal transplant. The receptors originated from a human patient who received an intestinal transplant, so some T cells may come from the graft donor. CDR3s include the opening cysteine and the closing phenylalanine or tryptophan. A D gene is named only where the DNA matches it firmly.

TRBV6-5	TRBD2	TRBJ2-5	CASSLAPSGSSQYF
TRBV28	-	TRBJ2-2	CASSLNTGELFF
TRBV18	-	TRBJ2-7	CASSPVGGGNYEQYF
TRBV19	TRBD1	TRBJ2-1	CASSIGDSQFF
TRBV28	-	TRBJ1-1	CASSDEWGGVNTEAFF
TRBV6-5	TRBD2	TRBJ2-3	CASSLPGTNTDTQYF
TRBV30	-	TRBJ1-2	CAWMSGGYGYTF
TRBV9	-	TRBJ1-2	CASSVGFDYGYTF
TRBV19	TRBD1	TRBJ2-2	CASSDGQGHTGELFF
TRBV19	TRBD1	TRBJ1-1	CASSVAGTGLTEAFF
TRBV18	TRBD1	TRBJ2-3	CASSPGGQGLDTQYF
TRBV18	-	TRBJ2-2	CASSPPLGTGELFF
TRBV27	TRBD1	TRBJ2-1	CASRPTGVNNEQFF
TRBV28	TRBD2	TRBJ2-5	CASSLGGKMETQYF
TRBV5-6	TRBD1	TRBJ1-2	CASSPTGGLYGYTF
TRBV5-4	-	TRBJ2-1	CASSLEQGSYNEQFF
TRBV30	TRBD2	TRBJ2-2	CAWAGLARFGELFF
TRBV30	-	TRBJ2-1	CAWSKTRGNEQFF